These 14 T cell receptor beta chains were all obtained from the same sample, sequenced in a study of regulatory and conventional T cells in RAG deficiency. The protocol was immunoSEQ multiplex PCR, while the TCRdb copy is restricted to in-frame clones and leaves out a portion. There are more than 20,000 clones in the sample; 95% to 96% occur only once, and roughly 1.3% lies in the top ten. Genomic DNA came from blood conventional CD4+ T cells gated CD25-low CD127-high. This same sample was also taken into another study, of regulatory T cells. That source reports: Amplification used 52 TRBV primers and 13 TRBJ primers.

Sequenced material: CD25- CD4+ T cells sorted from blood. The receptors were sampled from a human donor in good health.

This chain links TRBV5-6 with TRBJ1-2; the D gene is possibly TRBD1 (5 bases). The CDR3 has 15 residues. Germline V CDR1 and CDR2: SGHDT, YYEEEE. Trimming left V 4 bases short and J 0 bases short, with 13 bases between. The CDR3 protein is CASSPTRAANYGYTF. CDR3 sequence (DNA): TGTGCCAGCAGCCCAACCAGGGCAGCTAACTATGGCTACACCTTC.

J is TRBJ1-6 and V is TRBV5-1; 10 bases match TRBD1. Germline CDR1 and CDR2: SGHRS and YFSETQ. J was trimmed by 7 bases and V by 0 bases; bases with no gene match: 7. The CDR3 loop spans 17 amino acids. As DNA, the CDR3 is TGCGCCAGCAGCTTGGGGACCAGGGACAGGGGAAATTCACCCCTCCACTTT. Translated: CASSLGTRDRGNSPLHF.

The gene calls are TRBV5-6 and TRBJ1-2; TRBD1 might be the D (5 bases). This CDR3 has 13 amino acids. CDR1 and CDR2 from the germline V gene are SGHDT and YYEEEE. Trimming removed 4 bases at V and 4 bases at J, with 11 bases between. CDR3 bases: TGTGCCAGCAGCCCGACAGACCTCTATGGCTACACCTTC. It is translated as CASSPTDLYGYTF. The variable domain in full, with the rest retrieved from reference TRBV5-6 and TRBJ1-2, is DAGVTQSPTHLIKTRGQQVTLRCSPKSGHDTVSWYQQALGQGPQFIFQYYEEEERQRGNFPDRFSGHQFPNYSSELNVNALLLGDSALYLCASSPTDLYGYTFGSGTRLTVV.

The chain links TRBV11-2 to TRBJ2-4, with D possibly TRBD1 on 6 matching bases. Germline lookup yields CDR1 SGHAT and CDR2 FQNNGV. V was cut by 4 bases and J by 1 base, with 11 bases left in between. The CDR3 runs to 15 residues. The CDR3, as DNA: TGTGCCAGCAGCTCCAGGGGTTCGGCCAAAAACATTCAGTACTTC. Amino acids: CASSSRGSAKNIQYF.

The chain employs TRBV5-8 and TRBJ2-1; possibly TRBD2 for D (6 bases). The CDR3 loop spans 15 amino acids. Deletions cut 2 bases from V and 10 bases from J, with 19 bases between. From germline, CDR1 is SGHTS and CDR2 YDEGEE. The CDR3 DNA follows: TGTGCCAGCAGCTTAGCACTAGCCGGACTGGAGGAGCAGTTCTTC. This gives the protein CASSLALAGLEEQFF. Full variable domain (outside the CDR3, taken from reference TRBV5-8 and TRBJ2-1): EAGVTQSPTHLIKTRGQQATLRCSPISGHTSVYWYQQALGLGLQFLLWYDEGEERNRGNFPPRFSGRQFPNYSSELNVNALELEDSALYLCASSLALAGLEEQFFGPGTRLTVL.

This clone appeared once. The rearrangement uses TRBV9 and TRBJ2-5; D unresolved. The CDR3 is 14 amino acids. The V end was cut by 4 bases, the J end by 1 base, with 11 bases between. Germline V gene lookup returns CDR1 SGDLS and CDR2 YYNGEE. For the CDR3, the DNA is TGTGCCAGCAGCCCGGTTGTTACCCAAGAGACCCAGTACTTC. It codes for CASSPVVTQETQYF.

The J gene is TRBJ1-6, the V gene TRBV5-6; no definite D call. The CDR3 has 13 amino acids. CDR1 and CDR2 (germline): SGHDT, YYEEEE. V was cut by 2 bases and J by 10 bases, with 10 bases left in between. The CDR3 DNA is TGTGCCAGCAGCTTTGACTCCCACTCACCCCTCCACTTT. Translation gives CASSFDSHSPLHF.

This chain uses TRBV6-4 with TRBJ1-1; D is undetermined. CDR1 and CDR2 from the germline V gene are MRHNA and SNTAGT. V was trimmed by 5 bases and J by 4 bases, leaving 11 bases between them. CDR3 length equals 13 residues. Written as DNA, the CDR3 is TGTGCCAGCAGTAGGGAGGAGGGCACTGAAGCTTTCTTT. It codes for CASSREEGTEAFF.

About this clone itself: Other nucleotide sequences in the sample specify the same CDR3. The J gene is TRBJ1-2, the V gene TRBV27, with TRBD1 matching over 8 bases. The V and J ends lost 6 bases and 6 bases, in that order; junction bases with no gene match: 6. The germline gives CDR1 MNHEY, CDR2 SMNVEV (reference sequence). This CDR3 region has 13 residues. The CDR3 bases are TGTGCCAGCAGACGGACAGGGACTAATGGCTACACCTTC. This gives the protein CASRRTGTNGYTF.

The chain couples TRBV5-1 to TRBJ2-7; 9 bases match TRBD2. This CDR3 is 15 amino acids long. The junction had 8 bases not matched to a gene; V was cut back by 3 bases and J by 4 bases. Per the germline V gene, CDR1 is SGHRS and CDR2 is YFSETQ. CDR3 region: CASSSTGTSTYEQYF. The DNA of the CDR3 is TGCGCCAGCAGCTCGACCGGGACTAGCACTTACGAGCAGTACTTC.

The V call is TRBV19, the J call TRBJ1-5; 7 bases line up with TRBD1. This CDR3 has 17 amino acids. After removal of 5 bases from V and 3 bases from J, the junction contained 13 bases not matched to a gene. In germline, CDR1 is LNHDA, CDR2 SQIVND (reference sequence). The CDR3 DNA reads as TGTGCCAGTAGTCTCGGGGGACAGACTCCTTCCAATCAGCCCCAGCATTTT. This translates into CASSLGGQTPSNQPQHF. The whole variable domain, filled in from reference TRBV19 and TRBJ1-5, reads DGGITQSPKYLFRKEGQNVTLSCEQNLNHDAMYWYRQDPGQGLRLIYYSQIVNDFQKGDIAEGYSVSREKKESFPLTVTSAQKNPTAFYLCASSLGGQTPSNQPQHFGDGTRLSIL.

The chain recombines TRBV18 with TRBJ1-2; TRBD1 aligns across 10 bases. This CDR3 region has 16 residues. Germline V lookup: CDR1 KGHSH, CDR2 LQKENI. Trimming at V came to 3 bases and at J to 2 bases, leaving 6 bases not matched to a gene. The CDR3 loop reads CASSPSAGQGNYGYTF. CDR3 nucleotide sequence: TGTGCCAGCTCACCTTCGGCGGGACAGGGGAACTATGGCTACACCTTC.

V gene TRBV15 combines with J gene TRBJ1-1; TRBD1 agrees at 9 bases. The V gene's germline CDR1 is LNHNV and CDR2 YYDKDF (reference sequence). With 1 base clipped from V and 4 bases from J, the junction kept 10 bases outside the gene matches. This CDR3 comprises 17 residues. CDR3 coding DNA: TGTGCCACCAGCAGAGGAACAACAGGGGGCAGTGGCACTGAAGCTTTCTTT. Amino acids: CATSRGTTGGSGTEAFF.

V and J are TRBV7-2 and TRBJ1-2; D not resolved. Germline lookup yields CDR1 SGHTA and CDR2 FQGNSA. The V end lost 1 base, the J end lost 4 bases, and 10 bases lay between the germline ends. The CDR3 contains 14 residues. CDR3 in amino acids: CASSLDAEGYGYTF. Here the CDR3 DNA reads TGTGCCAGCAGCTTAGACGCGGAAGGCTATGGCTACACCTTC.